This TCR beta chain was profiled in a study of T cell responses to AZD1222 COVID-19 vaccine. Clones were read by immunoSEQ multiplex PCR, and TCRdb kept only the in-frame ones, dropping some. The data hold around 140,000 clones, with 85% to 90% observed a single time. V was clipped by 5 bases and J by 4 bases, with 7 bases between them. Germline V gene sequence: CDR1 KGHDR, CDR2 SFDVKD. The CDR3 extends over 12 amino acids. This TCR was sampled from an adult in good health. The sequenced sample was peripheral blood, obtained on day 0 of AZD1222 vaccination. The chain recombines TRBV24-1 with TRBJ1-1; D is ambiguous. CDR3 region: CATSVSCTEAFF. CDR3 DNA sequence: TGTGCCACCAGTGTCTCTTGCACTGAAGCTTTCTTT.